The subject of this entry is one TCR beta chain. Its antigen is unknown. This is likely a read error, given that the CDR3 carries no conserved phenylalanine or tryptophan at its end. The record originates from a study of tumor-infiltrating lymphocytes in primary liver carcinoma. Study conclusions and caveats: The 250 largest clones made up significantly more of tumor than blood repertoires (p = 0.039).

From roughly 18-30 mg of unsorted bulk tissue, DNA and RNA were co-extracted together. The CDR3 length is 18 residues. Germline V CDR1 and CDR2: SGHNT, YYREEE (reference sequence). Production of TCR beta cDNA used approximately 480 ng total RNA together with a constant-region primer. What produced the TCR beta libraries was three nested multiplex PCR rounds using slightly modified ARM-PCR. Forward primers for TRBV1-TRBV30 and a C-beta reverse primer served the first two PCR rounds, at about 9 cycles each. TCRdb redid the calling of the multiplex PCR reads with MiXCR, one entry per CDR3 protein. The table has 20,000 to 25,000 distinct CDR3 sequences, over 75% seen once.

The chain combines TRBV5-4 with TRBJ2-3; the match to TRBD2 covers 7 bases. The sequence came from a woman in her twenties or thirties with primary liver carcinoma and hepatitis B virus infection. The sample comprised liver tumor tissue from sampling region 1. Regarding subset: tumor region T1, superior pole. For the CDR3, the DNA is TGTGCTAGCAGTAACCCGGCGGCTAGCGGCAGTCGGACAGATACGCAGTATTCT. Translating it yields CASSNPAASGSRTDTQYS.